Given below is one T cell receptor beta chain in context. No antigen is known for it. The data were obtained in a study of cytomegalovirus exposure and HLA in healthy donors. Study-wide findings and caveats: The study flagged some 170 TCR beta chains as cytomegalovirus-associated.

This CDR3 has 13 amino acids. V dropped 3 bases and J dropped 5 bases, with 10 bases sitting between them. Germline CDR1 and CDR2: SGHAT and FQNNGV. The protocol was immunoSEQ multiplex PCR, while the TCRdb copy is restricted to in-frame clones and leaves out a portion. The table records roughly 48,000 clones, around 90% of them present only once. The sample consisted of PBMCs. The receptor comes from a woman in her twenties or thirties in good health and CMV-seronegative. V gene TRBV11-2 combines with J gene TRBJ1-2; no clear D. The CDR3 spells CASSFGGGYGYTF. The CDR3 nucleotides are TGTGCCAGCAGCTTTGGCGGAGGTTATGGCTACACCTTC.